Below, 24 T cell receptor beta chains from the same sample are listed, as sequenced in a study of PD-1 blockade in mismatch repair-deficient tumors (dated by TCRdb to 2016 to 2017). The method behind the library was the immunoSEQ multiplex PCR assay. This immuneACCESS table, as held by TCRdb, lists in-frame sequences with V and J called but not all clones. Of the missing ones, under half trace to an unresolved V gene in checked studies; the others have no known cause. The table for this sample lists some 100,000 clones; 82% of them were counted only once. 6.3% of the sample is taken by the ten largest. Sequenced material: peripheral blood, taken 35 to 37 weeks after starting pembrolizumab. The receptor source for this set is an adult with mismatch repair-deficient cancer.

The chain links TRBV5-6 to TRBJ2-2; no firm D call. Between the trimmed V and J ends, which lost 3 bases and 4 bases, there was a span of 16 bases. The length of the CDR3 is 16 residues. CDR1 and CDR2 from the germline V gene are SGHDT and YYEEEE. CDR3 coding DNA: TGTGCCAGCAGCTCCCAGACTGCAGCGCTCACCGGGGAGCTGTTTTTT. This gives the protein CASSSQTAALTGELFF.

The chain employs TRBV7-6 and TRBJ2-3; 11 bases align to TRBD2. The CDR3 extends over 17 amino acids. The germline V gene has CDR1 SGHVS and CDR2 FNYEAQ. The ends lost 5 bases at V and 1 base at J; junction bases unmatched: 8. The DNA for the CDR3 is TGTGCCAGCAGCCAAGCCACGGGACTAGCGGGCACAGATACGCAGTATTTT. Its protein is CASSQATGLAGTDTQYF.

This chain connects TRBV4-3 to TRBJ1-2, with D possibly being TRBD1 (5 bases). The CDR3 spans 16 residues. Trimming cost V 1 base and J 3 bases, with 15 bases left between them. The germline CDR1 and CDR2 sequences are LGHNA and YSLEER. CDR3 coding DNA: TGCGCCAGCAGCCAAGTAGGGGCACTACCCCACTATGGCTACACCTTC. Amino acid sequence: CASSQVGALPHYGYTF.

The chain recombines TRBV2 with TRBJ1-4; D is undetermined. CDR3 size: 16 residues. Deletions cut 3 bases from V and 0 bases from J, with 11 bases between. Germline CDR1 and CDR2: SNHLY and FYNNEI. The CDR3 nucleotides are TGTGCCAGCAGTGAGAGGACTGATTCAACTAATGAAAAACTGTTTTTT. Amino acid sequence: CASSERTDSTNEKLFF.

The CDR3 region has the DNA TGTGCCAGCAGCTTAATTGGGGGAAAATATACGCAGTATTTT. Translated: CASSLIGGKYTQYF. The rearrangement joins TRBV7-3 to TRBJ2-3; D may match TRBD1 or TRBD2 (5 bases each). Germline CDR1 is SGHTA and CDR2 is FQGTGA. V lost 1 base, J lost 7 bases, and 12 bases lay in between. The CDR3 loop spans 14 amino acids.

The V gene is TRBV27, the J gene TRBJ2-2, with D maybe TRBD2 (5 bases). The germline V and J ends were trimmed by 5 bases and 5 bases, with 9 bases remaining between them. Germline V gene sequence: CDR1 MNHEY, CDR2 SMNVEV (reference sequence). The CDR3 consists of 13 residues. CDR3 loop: CASSGKRTGELFF. DNA of the CDR3: TGTGCCAGCAGTGGTAAGCGGACCGGGGAGCTGTTTTTT.

The chain links TRBV7-3 to TRBJ2-1; 13 positions agree with TRBD2. Germline V lookup: CDR1 SGHTA, CDR2 FQGTGA. This CDR3 contains 15 residues. V dropped 5 bases and J dropped 7; count of bases not matched to a gene: 5. CDR3 sequence: CASSGTSGKRNEQFF. DNA for the CDR3: TGTGCCAGCAGCGGGACTAGCGGGAAACGGAATGAGCAGTTCTTC.

This sequence joins TRBV9 and TRBJ2-2; D tentatively reads TRBD1 or TRBD2 (5 bases each). Per the germline V gene, CDR1 is SGDLS and CDR2 is YYNGEE. Trimming shortened V by 2 bases and J by 0 bases, and 11 bases separated the two germline ends. This CDR3 comprises 16 residues. CDR3 coding DNA: TGTGCCAGCAGCGTGGGACGTGCCCCGAACACCGGGGAGCTGTTTTTT. This encodes CASSVGRAPNTGELFF.

The rearrangement joins TRBV30 to TRBJ1-1; the D is unclear. The CDR3 covers 13 residues. V dropped 3 bases and J dropped 6 bases, with 14 bases sitting between them. The V gene's germline CDR1 is GTSNPN and CDR2 SVGIG (reference sequence). CDR3 sequence: CAWRRAQIAEAFF. CDR3 DNA sequence: TGTGCCTGGAGACGGGCGCAAATAGCTGAAGCTTTCTTT.

CDR3 nucleotides: TGTGCCAGCTCACCGGACGGTGAAGCTTTCTTT. Its protein product is CASSPDGEAFF. J is TRBJ1-1 and V is TRBV18; D gene unclear. The V gene lost 3 bases and the J gene lost 7 bases, with 6 bases spanning the gap. CDR1 is KGHSH and CDR2 is LQKENI in the germline V gene. This CDR3 has 11 residues.

V usage is TRBV7-9 and J usage is TRBJ2-3; perhaps TRBD1 as D (5 bases). Trimming cost V 4 bases and J 1 base, with 9 bases left between them. The CDR3 contains 14 residues. CDR1 and CDR2 (germline): SEHNR, FQNEAQ (reference sequence). The CDR3 DNA is TGTGCCAGCAGCTCAGGGTTCGGCACAGATACGCAGTATTTT. Translation: CASSSGFGTDTQYF.

The gene calls are TRBV7-6 and TRBJ1-1; maybe TRBD1 (5 bases). Germline values: CDR1 SGHVS, CDR2 FNYEAQ. This CDR3 contains 13 residues. Between the trimmed V and J ends, which lost 5 bases and 1 base, there was a span of 8 bases. CDR3 protein: CASSLQGNTEAFF. The CDR3 DNA follows: TGTGCCAGCAGCCTTCAGGGGAACACTGAAGCTTTCTTT.

The CDR3 DNA reads as TGTGCCAGCTGGGTCTTTGGGGCCAACGTCCTGACTTTC. Translated, it gives CASWVFGANVLTF. This chain connects TRBV5-6 to TRBJ2-6; D is undetermined. V was pared by 7 bases and J by 3 bases, with 8 bases between. The germline V gene encodes CDR1 SGHDT and CDR2 YYEEEE. The CDR3 consists of 13 residues.

In this sample, this clone turned up a few times. The chain employs TRBV5-4 and TRBJ2-7; TRBD2 matches at 9 bases. V shed 7 bases, J shed 5 bases, and the junction held 7 bases outside the gene matches. There are 13 residues in the CDR3. The germline V gene has CDR1 SGHNT and CDR2 YYREEE (reference sequence). The CDR3: CASASGRNNEQYF. For the CDR3, the DNA is TGTGCCAGCGCAAGCGGGAGGAATAACGAGCAGTACTTC.

The gene calls are TRBV7-3 and TRBJ2-7, with a tentative D call TRBD1 (6 bases). The germline CDR1 and CDR2 sequences are SGHTA and FQGTGA. V lost 5 bases and J 5 bases, leaving 16 bases between the germline ends. CDR3 length equals 14 residues. CDR3 coding DNA: TGTGCCAGCAGCCCTGGCAGGGGTAATCACGAGCAGTACTTC. It codes for CASSPGRGNHEQYF.

V usage is TRBV9 and J usage is TRBJ2-3, with 7 nucleotides matching TRBD1. CDR3 length: 13 residues. V shed 3 bases, J shed 7 bases, and the junction held 5 bases outside the gene matches. From germline, CDR1 is SGDLS and CDR2 YYNGEE. CDR3: CASSAHRGNTQYF. The CDR3 DNA sequence: TGTGCCAGCAGCGCGCACAGGGGAAATACGCAGTATTTT.

This sequence joins TRBV27 and TRBJ2-1; TRBD1 matches 7 bases. The CDR3 loop spans 14 amino acids. After removal of 3 bases from V and 7 bases from J, the junction contained 6 bases not matched to a gene. The germline CDR1 and CDR2 sequences are MNHEY and SMNVEV (reference sequence). The CDR3 DNA follows: TGTGCCAGCAGTTTGAGAGCAGGGGGAAATGAGCAGTTCTTC. Translation: CASSLRAGGNEQFF.

Note on this clone: A clone one base away is much larger, so this may be a read error. V gene TRBV11-1 combines with J gene TRBJ1-1; 7 bases are shared with TRBD1. Germline V gene lookup returns CDR1 SGHAT and CDR2 FQDESV (reference sequence). The V segment lost 1 base and the J segment 1 base; nucleotides outside the gene matches: 0. The CDR3 runs 14 residues. The CDR3 DNA is TGTGCCAGCAGCTTAGACAGGGGGAACACTGAAGCTTTCTTT. Translating it yields CASSLDRGNTEAFF.

DNA for the CDR3: TGTGCCAGCAGCTTAGGATTCCCCCCGGGGACCCAGTACTTC. This translates into CASSLGFPPGTQYF. The V call is TRBV7-8, the J call TRBJ2-5; D gene ambiguous. The CDR3 is made up of 14 amino acids. Germline CDR1 and CDR2: SGHVS and FQNEAQ. V dropped 1 base and J dropped 7 bases, with 13 bases sitting between them.

The chain joins TRBV6-5 to TRBJ1-5; unclear D gene. The CDR3 runs 14 residues. Per germline, CDR1 MNHEY and CDR2 SVGAGI. The V end lost 6 bases, the J end lost 0 bases, and 9 bases lay between the germline ends. The CDR3 bases are TGTGCCAGCAGAAGCACAGTTAGCAATCAGCCCCAGCATTTT. Protein sequence: CASRSTVSNQPQHF.

This chain connects TRBV29-1 to TRBJ1-1; D unresolved. This CDR3 has 11 residues. V lost 7 bases and J 3 bases, leaving 9 bases between the germline ends. The V gene's germline CDR1 is SQVTM and CDR2 ANQGSEA. The CDR3 nucleotides read TGCAGCGCAGCTGAGGACACTGAAGCTTTCTTT. This sequence encodes CSAAEDTEAFF. The full variable domain, in which reference TRBV29-1 and TRBJ1-1 provide the parts outside the CDR3, is SAVISQKPSRDICQRGTSLTIQCQVDSQVTMMFWYRQQPGQSLTLIATANQGSEATYESGFVIDKFPISRPNLTFSTLTVSNMSPEDSSIYLCSAAEDTEAFFGQGTRLTVV.

The gene calls are TRBV29-1 and TRBJ2-2, with 8 bases fitting TRBD1. CDR1 SQVTM and CDR2 ANQGSEA come from the germline V gene. J was trimmed by 1 base and V by 3 bases; bases with no gene match: 1. The CDR3 spans 14 residues. The CDR3 is CSVDGTGNTGELFF. CDR3 nucleotides: TGCAGCGTTGACGGGACAGGGAACACCGGGGAGCTGTTTTTT.

This sequence joins TRBV4-3 and TRBJ1-5, with a tentative D call TRBD1 (5 bases). The CDR3 is 15 residues long. V shed 4 bases and J shed 1 base, with 11 bases lying between them. The V gene's germline CDR1 is LGHNA and CDR2 YSLEER. The CDR3 here is CASSRQGGSNQPQHF. For the CDR3, the DNA is TGCGCCAGCAGCCGCCAGGGTGGGAGCAATCAGCCCCAGCATTTT.

A single count supports this clone. V is TRBV5-1 and J is TRBJ2-7; TRBD2 matches at 7 bases. The germline V gene encodes CDR1 SGHRS and CDR2 YFSETQ. The CDR3 loop spans 15 amino acids. J gave up 0 bases and V 0 bases, and 3 bases lay outside the gene matches. This chain's CDR3 is CASSLETSRSYEQYF. For the CDR3, the DNA is TGCGCCAGCAGCTTGGAGACTAGCCGCTCCTACGAGCAGTACTTC.